The present T cell receptor (beta chain) was sequenced within a study of blood T cell repertoires in COVID-19 (dated by TCRdb to the early 2020s). A note on the overall study: The collaborator samples originated in the United States, Italy and Spain and spanned the acute and convalescent phases of COVID-19. Samples were obtained from the ongoing ImmuneRACE study (first 160 participants) and from over 1,000 subjects provided by 6 global collaborators. Subjects who had been exposed to COVID-19, were actively infected with it, or had recovered from it provided the deeply sampled blood TCRbeta repertoires that made up the dataset. The repertoires were released in a freely available public database meant as a resource for research on the immune response to SARS-CoV-2. A de-identified subject ID, COVID-19 status, age in years and sex were almost always included in the sample metadata. Where available, HLA class I and class II types were obtained from metadata supplied by the sample provider rather than from assay-based typing. The material from the prospective study consisted of cDNA or gDNA derived from T cells, B-cell-depleted T cells, or PBMCs. The full study reports these points: How much clinical and demographic metadata was included differed by source and by participant, and the metadata was provided uncurated.

V was cut back by 5 bases and J by 9 bases, leaving a gap of 26 bases between them. The CDR3 numbers 17 residues from cysteine through phenylalanine. Only the CDR3 DNA stays, 51 bases, in frame from base 1. Per the germline V gene (reference sequence), SEHNR is the CDR1 and FQNEAQ is the CDR2. In the prospective study, participants were roughly 18 to 90 years old, resided in approximately 22 geographic areas of the United States, and were enrolled through a virtual design. In the prospective study, participants were assigned to cohorts based on the clinical history participants reported in a screening survey and a study questionnaire. In the prospective study, whole blood, serum and a nasopharyngeal or oropharyngeal swab were collected from each participant by mobile phlebotomists. Over an approximately two-month period, participants in the prospective study had the option of providing additional blood draws and questionnaires. Prospective study blood samples were shipped either frozen or at room temperature before DNA extraction.

TCRbeta CDR3 regions were amplified from genomic DNA by means of the immunoSEQ Assay, a bias-controlled multiplex PCR. On the study's bioinformatics: Within the assay, amplification of reference gene primers was used to estimate how many nucleated cells each sample contained. To quantify the absolute abundance of each unique TCRbeta CDR3 rearrangement, sequence reads were collapsed and filtered. For each sample, productive Simpson clonality was calculated by taking the square root of Simpson's diversity index across productive rearrangements. TCRdb obtained this table from immuneACCESS and retained in-frame rearrangements with V and J assigned. These tables miss some clones; where compared with another copy, unresolved V genes account for less than half of the shortfall, and the remainder is unexplained. V, J and clone size are those of that table, while D and trimming were read from the DNA. This sample comprises 200,000 to 250,000 clones, around 81% of them detected only once. Of the sample, around 9.3% is held by the ten largest clones.

Turning to this clone: Its antigen is currently not known. Base qualities were left out, and no much larger clone turns up one base away.

This TCR came from a woman aged 50 to 60 with acute COVID-19. Specimen: PBMCs or T cells enriched from blood (not recorded which). Recombination connected TRBV7-9 to TRBJ1-5; confidence is insufficient to name the D gene. The DNA reads as follows: TGTGCCAGCAGCCGGGGTCAGGAGACAACGATCCCAGGGCCCCAGCATTTT. Its protein reads: CASSRGQETTIPGPQHF.